These T cell receptor beta chains were read from a single sample in a study of T cell repertoires in cytomegalovirus infection. TCRdb re-analysed the reads in MiXCR, keeping a single row per CDR3 protein. The sample lists 510,000 or so distinct CDR3 sequences, more than 25% occurring once. Sequenced input: PBMCs. All receptors derive from a human donor in good health (CMV status not recorded). Some clones in this sample may be carry-over from other donors' samples. The conserved cysteine and the conserved F or W are not part of the CDR3 here. Each record gives: V gene, CDR3 protein.

V gene: TRBV12-3/TRBV12-4; CDR3 protein: ASRTNSLSGYNEQF
V gene: TRBV29-1; CDR3 protein: SVLSGSGSYNEQF
V gene: TRBV7-8; CDR3 protein: ASSPPGGVKETQY
V gene: TRBV24-1; CDR3 protein: ATSEGALYEQY
V gene: TRBV29-1; CDR3 protein: SARLAENTGELF
V gene: TRBV28; CDR3 protein: ASRTGNYGYT
V gene: TRBV27; CDR3 protein: ASSFGSGRARAGELF
V gene: TRBV7-2; CDR3 protein: ASSLGIRATGNTIY
V gene: TRBV3-1; CDR3 protein: ASGRLDEQY
V gene: TRBV19; CDR3 protein: ASIRTSGRVNEQF
V gene: TRBV7-3; CDR3 protein: ASSRGTDNVLT
V gene: TRBV12-3/TRBV12-4; CDR3 protein: ASSLSLYATNEKLF
V gene: TRBV6-2/TRBV6-3; CDR3 protein: ASSYNTNRGGEQF
V gene: TRBV25-1; CDR3 protein: ASSEYFGLDIGGYT
V gene: TRBV7-2; CDR3 protein: ASSSGLDWHEQF
V gene: TRBV29-1; CDR3 protein: SYSGTLNTEAF
V gene: TRBV20-1; CDR3 protein: SARDSRVSTEAF
V gene: TRBV7-2; CDR3 protein: ASSLSLLTGGANSPLH
V gene: TRBV11-2; CDR3 protein: ASTDGLAGVADTQY
V gene: TRBV19; CDR3 protein: ASSMASVTDTQY
V gene: TRBV28; CDR3 protein: ASSSPGAGTGELF
V gene: TRBV6-2/TRBV6-3; CDR3 protein: ASSRPGSPTGSGEQF
V gene: TRBV19; CDR3 protein: ASSTGQGAYGYT